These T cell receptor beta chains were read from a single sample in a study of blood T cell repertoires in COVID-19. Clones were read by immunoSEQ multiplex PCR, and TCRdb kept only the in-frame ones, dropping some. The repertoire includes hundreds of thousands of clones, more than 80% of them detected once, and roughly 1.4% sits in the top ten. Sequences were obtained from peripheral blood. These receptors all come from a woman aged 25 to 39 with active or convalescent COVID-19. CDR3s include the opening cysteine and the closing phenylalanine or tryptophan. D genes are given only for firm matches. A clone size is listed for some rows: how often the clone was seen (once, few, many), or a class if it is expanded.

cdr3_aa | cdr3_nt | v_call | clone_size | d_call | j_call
CAWSLLKNTEAFF | TGTGCCTGGAGTCTACTGAAGAACACTGAAGCTTTCTTT | TRBV30 | few | NA | TRBJ1-1
CASSSWQVGSTYNEQFF | TGTGCCAGCAGCTCCTGGCAGGTAGGGAGCACCTACAATGAGCAGTTCTTC | TRBV7-6 | once | NA | TRBJ2-1
CASSPSGGTLEEKLFF | TGTGCCAGCTCACCTTCAGGGGGGACCCTCGAGGAAAAACTGTTTTTT | TRBV18 | once | TRBD1 | TRBJ1-4
CASSDSTGATQYF | TGTGCCAGCAGTGATTCCACAGGGGCCACGCAGTATTTT | TRBV6-4 | NA | TRBD1 | TRBJ2-3
CASSEAWRGGDYGYTF | TGTGCCAGCAGTGAAGCCTGGCGCGGAGGGGACTATGGCTACACCTTC | TRBV6-1 | NA | NA | TRBJ1-2
CASSSQRGVGELFF | TGTGCCAGTAGTTCGCAGCGGGGGGTCGGGGAGCTGTTTTTT | TRBV19 | NA | TRBD2 | TRBJ2-2
CASSPMAETQYF | TGTGCCAGCTCACCAATGGCAGAGACCCAGTACTTC | TRBV18 | NA | NA | TRBJ2-5
CASSGGHSWEQETQYF | TGTGCCAGCAGCGGAGGACACTCCTGGGAACAAGAGACCCAGTACTTC | TRBV9 | once | NA | TRBJ2-5
CASSSWTDGYTF | TGTGCCAGCAGCTCGTGGACAGATGGCTACACCTTC | TRBV7-9 | NA | NA | TRBJ1-2
CASSPPTGGYGYTF | TGCGCCAGCAGCCCCCCGACAGGGGGCTATGGCTACACCTTC | TRBV10-2 | NA | TRBD1 | TRBJ1-2
CSVQTGVGGTEAFF | TGCAGCGTTCAAACAGGGGTGGGGGGCACTGAAGCTTTCTTT | TRBV29-1 | NA | TRBD1 | TRBJ1-1
CAWSVLTGNTEAFF | TGTGCCTGGAGTGTATTGACGGGGAACACTGAAGCTTTCTTT | TRBV30 | once | NA | TRBJ1-1
CASSERGTNQETQYF | TGTGCCAGCAGTGAAAGGGGCACAAACCAAGAGACCCAGTACTTC | TRBV2 | NA | NA | TRBJ2-5
CASSLGGRQGADYGYTF | TGTGCCAGCAGCTTGGGAGGCCGACAGGGGGCGGACTATGGCTACACCTTC | TRBV5-4 | NA | TRBD1 | TRBJ1-2
CASSFGDRSGTEAFF | TGTGCCAGCAGTTTCGGGGACAGAAGCGGGACTGAAGCTTTCTTT | TRBV27 | NA | TRBD1 | TRBJ1-1
CASSSDQGNEQFF | TGCGCCAGCAGCTCTGACCAGGGCAATGAGCAGTTCTTC | TRBV5-1 | NA | NA | TRBJ2-1
CSVEGRTSLTGYTF | TGCAGCGTTGAGGGTAGGACTAGCCTGACTGGCTACACCTTC | TRBV29-1 | NA | NA | TRBJ1-2
CASSIQDLSSYNEQFF | TGTGCCAGTAGTATCCAGGACTTGAGCTCCTACAATGAGCAGTTCTTC | TRBV19 | NA | NA | TRBJ2-1
CASSLAPGSYGYTF | TGTGCCAGCAGCTTGGCCCCGGGGTCATATGGCTACACCTTC | TRBV5-4 | NA | NA | TRBJ1-2
CATSRDGEGPDGYTF | TGTGCCACCAGCAGAGATGGGGAGGGGCCGGACGGCTACACCTTC | TRBV15 | NA | NA | TRBJ1-2
CASSQDRERSYGYTF | TGTGCCAGCAGCCAAGACAGGGAGCGGAGCTATGGCTACACCTTC | TRBV9 | NA | TRBD1 | TRBJ1-2
CASSWGDYEQYF | TGCGCCAGCAGCTGGGGAGACTACGAGCAGTACTTC | TRBV5-1 | NA | NA | TRBJ2-7
CASSLGDRHSEETRLTSYEQYF | TGCGCCAGCAGCTTGGGAGACCGACACTCAGAGGAGACTAGGTTAACCTCCTACGAGCAGTACTTC | TRBV5-1 | NA | NA | TRBJ2-7
CASSYQVSNRGSPLHF | TGTGCCAGCAGTTACCAGGTCTCCAACAGGGGATCACCCCTCCACTTT | TRBV6-6 | NA | TRBD1 | TRBJ1-6
CASSSQGATFF | TGTGCCAGCAGCTCGCAGGGGGCAACTTTCTTT | TRBV28 | NA | TRBD1 | TRBJ1-1
CATRRRQGSANYGYTF | TGCGCCACCAGGCGGAGGCAGGGGTCAGCTAACTATGGCTACACCTTC | TRBV23-1 | NA | NA | TRBJ1-2
CASSLESSYNEQFF | TGCGCCAGCAGCTTGGAGAGTTCCTACAATGAGCAGTTCTTC | TRBV5-1 | NA | NA | TRBJ2-1
CASHSPGQINSPLHF | TGTGCCAGCCATTCACCGGGACAGATTAATTCACCCCTCCACTTT | TRBV19 | NA | TRBD1 | TRBJ1-6
CASSDLRADTQYF | TGTGCCAGCAGTGATTTGAGGGCAGATACGCAGTATTTT | TRBV6-1 | NA | NA | TRBJ2-3
CASSFGRNTEAFF | TGTGCCAGTAGTTTTGGGAGGAACACTGAAGCTTTCTTT | TRBV19 | NA | NA | TRBJ1-1
CASRSAGSNNSPLHF | TGTGCCAGCAGGTCAGCAGGTTCCAATAATTCACCCCTCCACTTT | TRBV2 | NA | NA | TRBJ1-6
CASSPPAGEQGAGEAFF | TGTGCCAGCTCACCACCAGCCGGCGAGCAGGGGGCAGGTGAAGCTTTCTTT | TRBV18 | NA | TRBD1 | TRBJ1-1
CATSRDGDFSGTYEQYF | TGTGCCACCAGCAGAGATGGGGATTTTAGCGGGACCTACGAGCAGTACTTC | TRBV15 | few | TRBD2 | TRBJ2-7
CATKREGYIEETQYF | TGTGCCACCAAGCGGGAGGGGTACATCGAAGAGACCCAGTACTTC | TRBV3-1/TRBV3-2 | NA | TRBD2 | TRBJ2-5
CATDWWANTEAFF | TGTGCCACCGATTGGTGGGCGAACACTGAAGCTTTCTTT | TRBV6-5 | NA | NA | TRBJ1-1
CASSYRDRLNTEAFF | TGTGCCAGCAGTTACCGTGACAGATTGAACACTGAAGCTTTCTTT | TRBV6-2/TRBV6-3 | NA | NA | TRBJ1-1
CASSSDGSKAYGYTF | TGTGCCAGCAGCTCAGACGGGTCTAAGGCCTATGGCTACACCTTC | TRBV7-6 | NA | NA | TRBJ1-2
CASSPSVRYTEAFF | TGCGCCAGCAGCCCATCCGTCAGGTACACTGAAGCTTTCTTT | TRBV5-1 | NA | NA | TRBJ1-1
CASSWDTRGTGELFF | TGTGCCAGCAGTTGGGACACCCGGGGCACCGGGGAGCTGTTTTTT | TRBV7-9 | few | NA | TRBJ2-2
CASSLDPNTEAFF | TGTGCCAGCAGTCTAGACCCGAACACTGAAGCTTTCTTT | TRBV2 | NA | NA | TRBJ1-1
CASSYSRTRYTDTQYF | TGTGCCAGCAGTTACTCAAGGACTAGGTACACAGATACGCAGTATTTT | TRBV6-5 | NA | TRBD2 | TRBJ2-3
CASSRGLGTGELFF | TGTGCCAGCAGCCGAGGACTAGGCACCGGGGAGCTGTTTTTT | TRBV6-5 | NA | TRBD2 | TRBJ2-2
CASNERGRTLQETQYF | TGTGCCAGTAATGAGCGGGGGCGGACGCTTCAAGAGACCCAGTACTTC | TRBV19 | NA | TRBD2 | TRBJ2-5
CASSVEGRSEKLFF | TGTGCCAGCAGTGTCGAGGGAAGAAGTGAAAAACTGTTTTTT | TRBV2 | NA | NA | TRBJ1-4
CASSQGLGQGAYNEQFF | TGTGCCAGCAGCCAAGGGTTGGGACAGGGGGCCTACAATGAGCAGTTCTTC | TRBV4-2 | NA | TRBD1 | TRBJ2-1
CATRLAGGHTDTQYF | TGTGCCACCCGGCTAGCGGGGGGGCACACAGATACGCAGTATTTT | TRBV15 | NA | TRBD2 | TRBJ2-3
CASRRLGQGEKLFF | TGTGCCAGCAGGAGGCTGGGCCAGGGAGAAAAACTGTTTTTT | TRBV27 | NA | NA | TRBJ1-4
CASSQERSSYNSPLHF | TGTGCCAGCAGCCAAGAACGCAGCTCCTATAATTCACCCCTCCACTTT | TRBV3-1/TRBV3-2 | NA | NA | TRBJ1-6
CASSSLPGSYSYEQYF | TGCGCCAGCAGCTCGTTGCCAGGGTCGTATTCCTACGAGCAGTACTTC | TRBV5-1 | NA | NA | TRBJ2-7
CASIGGSGGYNEQFF | TGTGCCAGTATCGGCGGCAGCGGGGGATACAATGAGCAGTTCTTC | TRBV19 | NA | TRBD2 | TRBJ2-1
CAWSVILNTEAFF | TGTGCCTGGAGCGTTATCCTGAACACTGAAGCTTTCTTT | TRBV30 | once | NA | TRBJ1-1
CASSLRGGSTEAFF | TGTGCCAGCAGTTTACGTGGCGGATCCACTGAAGCTTTCTTT | TRBV27 | few | NA | TRBJ1-1
CASSLGEGRTDTQYF | TGTGCCAGCAGTTTAGGGGAGGGCCGAACAGATACGCAGTATTTT | TRBV27 | NA | TRBD2 | TRBJ2-3
CASSLDGLANVQLTDTQYF | TGTGCCAGCAGCTTAGATGGCCTAGCGAACGTCCAACTCACAGATACGCAGTATTTT | TRBV7-9 | NA | NA | TRBJ2-3
CASSRGQDYPWTF | TGTGCCAGCAGCCGGGGACAGGATTACCCCTGGACCTTC | TRBV27 | NA | TRBD1 | TRBJ1-2
CASSELQEEYSNQPQHF | TGTGCCAGCAGTGAATTACAGGAAGAGTATAGCAATCAGCCCCAGCATTTT | TRBV2 | once | NA | TRBJ1-5
CASSLTSGRAMTDTQYF | TGTGCCAGCAGTTTGACTAGCGGGAGGGCCATGACAGATACGCAGTATTTT | TRBV27 | NA | TRBD2 | TRBJ2-3